This TCR beta chain appears in the sequencing data of a study of T cell responses to AZD1222 COVID-19 vaccine (dated by TCRdb to 2020 to 2022). Context from the whole study: AZD1222 recipients given second doses at about 4 weeks or at about 12 weeks were pooled, since spike-specific TCR depth and breadth were not found to differ between the two schedules. TCR sequencing covered 230 to 250 trial participants: some 210 given two doses of AZD1222 and about 26 given two doses of MenACWY control vaccine. Enrollment into the trials was organized by age into subgroups of 18-55, 56-69 and 70-plus years, and those subgroups contained approximately 150, 30 and 60 TCR-sequenced participants, respectively.

In the paper's terms, the time point label means: baseline before first vaccination. The vaccinee samples were drawn from two UK trials, COV001 and COV002, one of which was a single-blind randomized controlled phase 2/3 trial testing AZD1222 (ChAdOx1 nCoV-19) in healthy adults. For TCRbeta chain sequencing, PBMC samples from trial participants were taken at day 0 and at day 28 after the second dose. About this clone: There is no known antigen for this receptor. Base qualities are not provided; no much larger clone lies one nucleotide away.

The CDR3 regions of human TCRbeta chains were subjected to immunosequencing. As for the original processing: TCRs in the repertoires were matched against a reference library of SARS-CoV-2-specific TCRs that had been generated with the MIRA antigen-specificity platform. Breadth was defined as the fraction of unique TCRs that were SARS-CoV-2-associated, and depth was defined as the fraction of total T cells that were SARS-CoV-2-associated. Using the MIRA data, every spike-specific TCR was mapped to the spike region that the TCR reacted to and assigned to either a CD4 or a CD8 class. Log10-transformed breadth and depth values were compared by one-way ANOVA with Sidak's multiple comparisons tests. Imported from immuneACCESS, the table was reduced by TCRdb to in-frame sequences with V and J called. These copies leave out some clones; in studies compared against another copy, an unresolved V gene accounts for under half, and the cause of the remainder is not known. V and J calls and clone size are given by that table; D and trimming were obtained from the DNA. Here the sample has around 200,000 clones; around nine tenths occur a single time. The ten largest account for approximately 0.5% of the sample.

Here is what the overall study found, with its caveats: Participants were mostly white British, with more females than males. The authors suggested clonal diversity may have been underestimated. Conclusions about previously exposed vaccinees are limited, since just five to seven AZD1222 recipients were seropositive for SARS-CoV-2 at baseline. The 56-69-year group was small, and its depth increase did not reach significance, likely because of low power. After two AZD1222 doses, both the breadth and the depth of spike-specific TCRs were significantly higher than at day 0 and than in MenACWY recipients. Because no samples from the day 14 peak response were available, repertoires could be characterized only after the peak T cell response. The vaccine-associated CD4 TCRs covered the entire spike protein, and the dominant responses fell in regions 160-218 and 743-854. Epitopes outside the regions mutated in the B.1.351 and B.1.1.7 variants were reportedly recognized by nearly half of the unique spike-specific TCRs.

From a lookup of the germline V gene, CDR1 and CDR2 are SGHDN and FVKESK. V sheds 4 bases and J sheds 2 bases, leaving 20 bases between their ends. From its cysteine to its phenylalanine, the CDR3 spans 17 amino acids. Of all the DNA, just the CDR3 is kept, 51 bases in frame from base 1. The receptor was isolated from an adult in good health. The specimen was peripheral blood, collected on day 0 of AZD1222 vaccination. The rearrangement combines TRBV14 with TRBJ2-5; the D gene assignment is perhaps TRBD1 or TRBD2, with each matching 5 bases. The CDR3 protein: CASSRPPGPTRQETQYF. The nucleotides are TGTGCCAGCAGCCGCCCCCCGGGGCCTACAAGACAAGAGACCCAGTACTTC.